The rows below give T cell receptor beta chains drawn from one sample of a study of tissue T cells after allogeneic stem cell transplantation. The table came from immunoSEQ multiplex PCR; TCRdb's copy has only in-frame clones and leaves some out. The sample yields about 40,000 clones, more than 90% seen once. The sequences come from blood, collected before transplantation. These receptors all come from a woman between 35 and 75 years old who later had graft-versus-host disease after an allogeneic stem cell transplant. Both conserved end residues are trimmed from each CDR3. A D gene is named only where the DNA matches it firmly.

>NA|TRBV5-6
ASSLREPGELF
>TRBD1|TRBV5-4
ASSFPGTGRDEQY
>NA|TRBV5-4
ASTQMGYGYT
>NA|TRBV18
ASSPVGGVRETQY
>NA|TRBV6-2/TRBV6-3
ASSNPGNEQF
>NA|TRBV7-9
ASSLRETANTEAF
>NA|TRBV21-1
ASSKERGKNTGELF
>NA|TRBV9
ASSVGTDSYEQY
>NA|TRBV27
ASSERQLPSYNSPLH
>NA|TRBV5-4
ASSTGSTQETQY
>NA|TRBV4-1
ASSQDPGRSSYEQY
>NA|TRBV19
ASSIEGWGYNEQF
>NA|TRBV19
ASNSRSSGANVLT
>NA|TRBV24-1
ATSDPPGRQDEQY
>TRBD2|TRBV4-1
ASSTSGRKFDIQY
>NA|TRBV19
ASSGSGDSYEQY
>NA|TRBV2
ASVEQAGAKNIQY
>TRBD2|TRBV11-2
ASSFSGGGETQY
>NA|TRBV5-6
ASSLKLGGIFYEQY
>TRBD2|TRBV29-1
SATGTSGRAADTQY
>TRBD2|TRBV29-1
SPSGLGEL
>NA|TRBV19
ASSIVFGGTEQF
>TRBD1|TRBV28
ASSRNRGLSPLH
>NA|TRBV6-4
ASSEGINQPQH
>NA|TRBV18
ASSPRGYGEQF
>NA|TRBV11-3
ASSFYGTGELF
>TRBD1|TRBV4-1
ASSQDPRQGADTQY
>NA|TRBV21-1
ASSHGGTGERNEQF
>NA|TRBV30
AFREQGHTEAF
>NA|TRBV28
ASSTPLYNEQF
>NA|TRBV19
ASSTTGLYEQY
>NA|TRBV3-1/TRBV3-2
ASSPHGGALGSPLH
>NA|TRBV19
ASSIGGSTEAF
>NA|TRBV6-5
ASRASKYEQY
>NA|TRBV19
ASSISGRDEQF
>TRBD2|TRBV30
AWSNLAGDTGELF
>NA|TRBV21-1
ASSSRDRDHEQY
>NA|TRBV19
ASSILLGGWYEQY
>TRBD1|TRBV18
ASSPGDRGNGYT
>NA|TRBV20-1
SASPRVGLADSYEQY
>TRBD2|TRBV24-1
ATSVSGRSGEQF
>NA|TRBV7-9
ASSIVRGVGIETNEKLF
>NA|TRBV7-2
ASSLLTGISNQPQH